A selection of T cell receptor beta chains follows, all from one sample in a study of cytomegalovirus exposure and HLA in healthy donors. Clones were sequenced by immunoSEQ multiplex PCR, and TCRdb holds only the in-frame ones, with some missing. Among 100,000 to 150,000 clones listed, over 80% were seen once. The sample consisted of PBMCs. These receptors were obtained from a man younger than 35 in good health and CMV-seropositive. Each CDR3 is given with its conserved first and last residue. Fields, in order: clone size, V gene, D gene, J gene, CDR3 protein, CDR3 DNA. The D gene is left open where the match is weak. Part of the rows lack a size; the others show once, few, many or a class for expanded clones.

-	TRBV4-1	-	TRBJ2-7	CASSQQGYEQYF	TGCGCCAGCAGCCAACAGGGGTACGAGCAGTACTTC
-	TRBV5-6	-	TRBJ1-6	CASRLWSGTYNSPLHF	TGTGCCAGCAGGTTGTGGTCCGGGACCTATAATTCACCCCTCCACTTT
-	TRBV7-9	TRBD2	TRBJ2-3	CASSSTGGGTDTQYF	TGTGCCAGCAGCTCTACGGGGGGGGGCACAGATACGCAGTATTTT
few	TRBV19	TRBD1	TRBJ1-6	CASSIEERDRGNSPLHF	TGTGCCAGTAGTATAGAAGAAAGGGACAGGGGAAATTCACCCCTCCACTTT
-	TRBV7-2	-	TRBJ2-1	CASSLEQVYNEQFF	TGTGCCAGCAGCTTGGAACAGGTCTACAATGAGCAGTTCTTC
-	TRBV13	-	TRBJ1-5	CASTQGRNQPQHF	TGTGCCAGTACACAGGGCAGGAATCAGCCCCAGCATTTT
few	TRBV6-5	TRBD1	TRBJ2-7	CASSWDRVSGEQYF	TGTGCCAGCAGTTGGGACAGGGTGTCTGGCGAGCAGTACTTC
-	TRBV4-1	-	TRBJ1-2	CASSQGGGSSSYGYTF	TGCGCCAGCAGCCAAGGCGGGGGTTCAAGTAGCTATGGCTACACCTTC
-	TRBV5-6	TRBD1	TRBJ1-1	CASSLGGQGGTEAFF	TGTGCCAGCAGCTTAGGGGGACAGGGGGGCACTGAAGCTTTCTTT
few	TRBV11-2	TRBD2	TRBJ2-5	CASSPGLAGGETQYF	TGTGCCAGCAGCCCGGGACTAGCGGGGGGAGAGACCCAGTACTTC
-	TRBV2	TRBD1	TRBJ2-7	CASSTGGYEQYF	TGTGCCAGCAGCACAGGGGGCTACGAGCAGTACTTC
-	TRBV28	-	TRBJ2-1	CASSGGGGSSYNEQFF	TGTGCCAGCAGTGGGGGGGGCGGTAGCTCCTACAATGAGCAGTTCTTC
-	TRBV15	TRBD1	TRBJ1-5	CATSRKTGQSPQHF	TGTGCCACCAGCAGAAAGACAGGGCAGTCGCCCCAGCATTTT
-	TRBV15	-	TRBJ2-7	CATSSPGLGYEQYF	TGTGCCACCAGCAGTCCGGGATTAGGCTACGAGCAGTACTTC
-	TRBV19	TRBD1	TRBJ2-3	CASSRTGTTDTQYF	TGTGCCAGTAGCCGGACAGGTACCACAGATACGCAGTATTTT
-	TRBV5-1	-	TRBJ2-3	CASSLALSTDTQYF	TGCGCCAGCAGCTTGGCCCTTAGCACAGATACGCAGTATTTT
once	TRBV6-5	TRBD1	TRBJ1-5	CASRPGTGRQPQHF	TGTGCCAGCAGGCCCGGGACAGGGAGGCAGCCCCAGCATTTT
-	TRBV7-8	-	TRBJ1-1	CASSSGGGFNTEAFF	TGTGCCAGCAGCTCCGGGGGAGGGTTTAACACTGAAGCTTTCTTT
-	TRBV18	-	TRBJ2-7	CASSPLHQGTYEQYF	TGTGCCAGCTCACCGCTTCATCAGGGTACCTACGAGCAGTACTTC
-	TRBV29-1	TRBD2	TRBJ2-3	CSVVGGLAGGPGTDTQYF	TGCAGCGTTGTTGGGGGACTAGCGGGGGGGCCGGGCACAGATACGCAGTATTTT
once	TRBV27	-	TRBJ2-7	CASSTSGGYEQYF	TGTGCCAGCAGCACCTCAGGCGGGTACGAGCAGTACTTC
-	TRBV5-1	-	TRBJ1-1	CASSPMQGSTEAFF	TGCGCCAGCAGCCCAATGCAGGGGAGCACTGAAGCTTTCTTT
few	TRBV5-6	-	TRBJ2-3	CASRLQDTQYF	TGTGCCAGCAGATTACAAGATACGCAGTATTTT
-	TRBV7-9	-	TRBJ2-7	CASSPRDRGEQYF	TGTGCCAGCAGCCCACGGGATCGGGGGGAGCAGTACTTC
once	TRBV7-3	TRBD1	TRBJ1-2	CASSFTGEANYGYTF	TGTGCCAGCAGCTTCACAGGGGAAGCTAACTATGGCTACACCTTC
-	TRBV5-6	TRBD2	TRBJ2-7	CASSSGTSDYKYF	TGTGCCAGCAGCTCCGGGACTAGCGACTACAAGTACTTC
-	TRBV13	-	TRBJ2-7	CASRDMGVSYEQYF	TGTGCCAGCCGCGACATGGGTGTTTCCTACGAGCAGTACTTC
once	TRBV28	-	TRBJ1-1	CASSYIRNVQGNAFF	TGTGCCAGCAGTTATATCAGGAATGTCCAGGGGAATGCTTTCTTT
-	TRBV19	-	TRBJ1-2	CATATGVAYGYTF	TGTGCCACCGCCACGGGGGTAGCCTATGGCTACACCTTC
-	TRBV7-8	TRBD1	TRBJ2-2	CASSSDRQGRTSGELFF	TGTGCCAGCAGCTCAGACCGACAGGGGCGGACTTCCGGGGAGCTGTTTTTT
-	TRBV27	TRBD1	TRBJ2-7	CASSSPGTGGNEQYF	TGTGCCAGCAGTTCCCCCGGGACAGGGGGCAACGAGCAGTACTTC
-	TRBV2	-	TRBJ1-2	CASATQGWDHSNYGYTF	TGTGCCAGCGCAACCCAGGGCTGGGATCATTCTAACTATGGCTACACCTTC
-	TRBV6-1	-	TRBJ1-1	CASGATGGTEAFF	TGTGCCAGCGGAGCCACCGGGGGGACTGAAGCTTTCTTT
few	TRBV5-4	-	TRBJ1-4	CASSFDLTNEKLFF	TGTGCCAGCAGCTTCGACTTAACTAATGAAAAACTGTTTTTT
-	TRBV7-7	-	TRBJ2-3	CASSPGDSLGTDTQYF	TGTGCCAGCAGCCCCGGGGACTCGCTGGGGACAGATACGCAGTATTTT
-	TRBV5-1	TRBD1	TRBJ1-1	CASSAGDRGVVEAFF	TGCGCCAGCAGCGCTGGGGACAGAGGGGTGGTTGAAGCTTTCTTT
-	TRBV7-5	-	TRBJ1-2	CARSLKSGLRYTF	TGTGCCAGAAGCTTAAAGTCTGGCCTCCGCTACACCTTC
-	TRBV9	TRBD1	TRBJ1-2	CASSTGTGANGYTF	TGTGCCAGCAGTACCGGGACAGGGGCTAATGGCTACACCTTC
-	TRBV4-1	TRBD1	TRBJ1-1	CASSRQQGAQRTEAFF	TGCGCCAGCAGCCGGCAACAGGGGGCCCAGAGGACTGAAGCTTTCTTT
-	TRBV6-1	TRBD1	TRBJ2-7	CASSGTGSNYEQYF	TGTGCCAGCAGCGGGACAGGGAGCAACTACGAGCAGTACTTC
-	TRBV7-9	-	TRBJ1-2	CASSSRRLQTDGYTF	TGTGCCAGCAGCTCCCGCAGACTACAAACGGACGGCTACACCTTC
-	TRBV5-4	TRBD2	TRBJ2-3	CASSSRSGTDTQYF	TGTGCCAGCAGCTCCCGTAGCGGGACAGATACGCAGTATTTT
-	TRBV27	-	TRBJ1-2	CASSSEGYGYTF	TGTGCCAGCAGTTCGGAGGGATATGGCTACACCTTC
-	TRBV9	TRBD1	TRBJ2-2	CASSVGQGASGELFF	TGTGCCAGCAGCGTAGGACAGGGGGCTTCCGGGGAGCTGTTTTTT
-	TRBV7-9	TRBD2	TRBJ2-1	CASSSRTSGGNNEQFF	TGTGCCAGCAGCTCTAGGACTAGCGGGGGGAACAATGAGCAGTTCTTC
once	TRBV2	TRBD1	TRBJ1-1	CASSPARGQSTPEAFF	TGTGCCAGCAGTCCTGCAAGGGGACAGTCTACCCCTGAAGCTTTCTTT
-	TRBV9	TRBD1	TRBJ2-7	CASSDFAGTGLHEQYF	TGTGCCAGCAGCGACTTTGCCGGGACAGGGTTACACGAGCAGTACTTC
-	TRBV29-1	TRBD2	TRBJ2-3	CSVRHGGASDTQYF	TGCAGCGTTCGTCACGGGGGGGCCTCAGATACGCAGTATTTT
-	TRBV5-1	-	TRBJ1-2	CAGSLAGGYTF	TGCGCCGGCAGCTTGGCGGGTGGCTACACCTTC
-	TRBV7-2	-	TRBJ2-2	CASSAKMGAYNTGELFF	TGTGCCAGCAGCGCTAAAATGGGCGCTTACAACACCGGGGAGCTGTTTTTT
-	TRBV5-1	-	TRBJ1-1	CASGRGNTEAFF	TGCGCCAGCGGCCGGGGGAACACTGAAGCTTTCTTT
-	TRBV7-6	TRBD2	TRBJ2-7	CASSLVTGGTDEQYF	TGTGCCAGCAGCTTAGTTACGGGGGGGACTGACGAGCAGTACTTC
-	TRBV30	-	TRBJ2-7	CAWSGGGSSYEQYF	TGTGCCTGGAGCGGAGGTGGTAGCTCCTACGAGCAGTACTTC
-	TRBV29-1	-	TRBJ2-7	CSVESPAGIPYEQYF	TGCAGCGTTGAATCGCCGGCAGGTATACCCTACGAGCAGTACTTC
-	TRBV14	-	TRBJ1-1	CASSQDLARGAFF	TGTGCCAGCAGCCAAGATCTTGCCCGGGGAGCTTTCTTT